The clone carrying this T cell receptor beta chain was recorded many times. The antigen is undetermined. Time point given: sample taken at primary tumor resection. This sample was included in a study of spatial heterogeneity in lung cancer. Study summary: There were consistently more beta-chain sequences detected than alpha-chain sequences.

Overall study findings and caveats: Compared with follow-up, resection was when ubiquitous expanded tumor TCRs appeared in blood more.

TCRdb re-called the 5' RACE reads with MiXCR, one entry per CDR3 protein. The repertoire includes 40,000 to 55,000 distinct CDR3 sequences, around 13% of them detected once, and approximately 60% sits in the top ten. This clonotype originated in a male donor with early-stage non-small cell lung cancer. This specimen consisted of PBMCs, obtained at surgery.

Written as DNA, the CDR3 is TGTGCCAGTAGGCTCCGGGACAGGGCCAACGTCCTGACTTTC. The encoded protein is CASRLRDRANVLTF. The chain is built from TRBV19 and TRBJ2-6; possible D gene TRBD1, 6 bases. V was pared by 6 bases and J by 5 bases, with 11 bases between. Germline CDR1 LNHDA, CDR2 SQIVND (reference sequence). The CDR3 loop spans 14 amino acids.